This is a list of T cell receptor beta chains from one sample in a study of T cell responses to AZD1222 COVID-19 vaccine. The protocol was immunoSEQ multiplex PCR, while the TCRdb copy is restricted to in-frame clones and leaves out a portion. Here the sample spans 150,000 to 200,000 clones, 80% to 95% being singletons. Sequencing was performed on peripheral blood, taken 28 days after the second AZD1222 dose. Receptors were obtained from an adult who received the AZD1222 COVID-19 vaccine. The CDR3 runs from the conserved cysteine through the conserved F or W. D genes are given only for firm matches. Size values are once, few and many counts, or a class for expanded clones, and some rows have none.

TRBJ1-1,.,TRBV12-3/TRBV12-4,.,TGTGCCAGCAGCTTTAATGTGCTCACTGAAGCTTTCTTT,CASSFNVLTEAFF
TRBJ1-1,TRBD1,TRBV5-1,.,TGCGCCAGCAGCTTGATGGGACAGTCTTTCATGAACACTGAAGCTTTCTTT,CASSLMGQSFMNTEAFF
TRBJ2-1,TRBD2,TRBV6-2/TRBV6-3,.,TGTGCCAGCAGTTTACTACCCCCGGGACTAGCGGGGTTTGAGCTGTTCTTC,CASSLLPPGLAGFELFF
TRBJ2-5,TRBD1,TRBV3-1/TRBV3-2,once,TGTGCCAGCAGCCAAGGGCTGCAGGGGGTGTTAGGAGAGACCCAGTACTTC,CASSQGLQGVLGETQYF
TRBJ1-2,.,TRBV6-2/TRBV6-3,.,TGTGCCAGCAGTTACAGGGCGGACTCCTTTAACTATGGCTACACCTTC,CASSYRADSFNYGYTF
TRBJ2-1,TRBD1,TRBV11-2,.,TGTGCCAGCAGCTCAAGCATGGGTACAGGGGGCAATGAGCAGTTCTTC,CASSSSMGTGGNEQFF
TRBJ2-3,.,TRBV28,.,TGTGCCAGCAGTTTGGCAGGCTCTGATACGCAGTATTTT,CASSLAGSDTQYF
TRBJ1-2,.,TRBV4-1,.,TGCGCCAGCAGCCACGCGTGGATGCGGGGAGAAGCTAACTATGGCTACACCTTC,CASSHAWMRGEANYGYTF
TRBJ2-5,TRBD2,TRBV3-1/TRBV3-2,.,TGTGCCAGCAGCCAAGTGGGGTCTGCAGCGGGGGCCCAGTACTTC,CASSQVGSAAGAQYF
TRBJ2-5,.,TRBV7-2,.,TGTGCCAGCAGCCCAGGCGCACAGGGTGTGACCCAGTACTTC,CASSPGAQGVTQYF
TRBJ2-1,TRBD1,TRBV29-1,.,TGCAGCTCCCGAGACAGGACAGGGGACCCTGGTGAGCAGTTCTTC,CSSRDRTGDPGEQFF
TRBJ2-2,TRBD1,TRBV5-1,once,TGCGCCAGCAGCCTACGGACAGGGACAAACACCGGGGAGCTGTTTTTT,CASSLRTGTNTGELFF